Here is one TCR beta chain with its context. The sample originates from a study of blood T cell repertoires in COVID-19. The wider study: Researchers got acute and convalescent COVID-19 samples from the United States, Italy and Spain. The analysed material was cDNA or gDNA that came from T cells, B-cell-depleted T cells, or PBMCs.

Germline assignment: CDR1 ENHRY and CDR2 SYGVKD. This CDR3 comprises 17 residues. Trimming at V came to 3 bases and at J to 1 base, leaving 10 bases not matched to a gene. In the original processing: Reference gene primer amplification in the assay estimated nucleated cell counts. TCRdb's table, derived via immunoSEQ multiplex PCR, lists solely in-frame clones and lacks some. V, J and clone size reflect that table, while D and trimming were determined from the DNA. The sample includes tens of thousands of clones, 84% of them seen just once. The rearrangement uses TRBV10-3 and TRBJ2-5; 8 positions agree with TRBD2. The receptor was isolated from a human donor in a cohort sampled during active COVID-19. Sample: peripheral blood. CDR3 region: CAISDARGGPVQETQYF. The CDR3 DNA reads TGTGCCATCAGTGACGCCCGGGGGGGCCCGGTCCAAGAGACCCAGTACTTC.